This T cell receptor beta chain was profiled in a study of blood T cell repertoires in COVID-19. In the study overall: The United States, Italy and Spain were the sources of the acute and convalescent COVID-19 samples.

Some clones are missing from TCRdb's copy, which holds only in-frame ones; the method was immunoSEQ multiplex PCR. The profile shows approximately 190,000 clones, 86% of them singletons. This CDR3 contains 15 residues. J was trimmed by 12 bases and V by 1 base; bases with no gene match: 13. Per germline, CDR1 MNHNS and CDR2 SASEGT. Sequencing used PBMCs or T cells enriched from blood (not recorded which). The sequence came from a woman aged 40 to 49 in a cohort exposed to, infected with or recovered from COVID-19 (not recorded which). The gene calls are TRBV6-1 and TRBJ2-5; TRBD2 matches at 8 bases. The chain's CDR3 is CASSEEGLAGHREYF. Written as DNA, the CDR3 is TGTGCCAGCAGTGAAGAGGGGCTAGCGGGCCATCGGGAGTACTTC.